What follows is one T cell receptor beta chain and its context. No antigen is known for it. One end of the junction varies from germline; a read error may be responsible. This sample stems from a study of tumor and adjacent non-tumor tissue in lung cancer. Study background: On average, productive TCRbeta reads reached about 4.4 million per sample.

The template was RNA from unsorted bulk tissue. A modified ARM-PCR protocol with three rounds of nested PCR amplified TCRbeta. TCRdb reanalysed the multiplex PCR reads using MiXCR and keeps one entry per CDR3 protein. The top ten hold 35% to 40% of the sample, which has about 110,000 distinct CDR3 sequences, more than 60% seen once. Overall study results and limits: Tumor tissue had significantly higher TCR diversity than normal lung. Higher tumor TCR diversity was associated with shorter survival. Top 100 clones took a larger repertoire share in normal lung.

The clonotype originates from a woman aged 55-70 years with non-small cell lung cancer. Sequences were obtained from lung tumor tissue.

CDR3 sequence: CAIGLTGTQYF. In nucleotides, the CDR3 is TGTGCCATCGGCTTAACAGGTACGCAATATTTT. The chain is built from TRBV11-2 and TRBJ2-3; possibly TRBD1 for D (5 bases). Germline-derived CDR1 and CDR2 are SGHAT and FQNNGV. This CDR3 region has 11 residues.